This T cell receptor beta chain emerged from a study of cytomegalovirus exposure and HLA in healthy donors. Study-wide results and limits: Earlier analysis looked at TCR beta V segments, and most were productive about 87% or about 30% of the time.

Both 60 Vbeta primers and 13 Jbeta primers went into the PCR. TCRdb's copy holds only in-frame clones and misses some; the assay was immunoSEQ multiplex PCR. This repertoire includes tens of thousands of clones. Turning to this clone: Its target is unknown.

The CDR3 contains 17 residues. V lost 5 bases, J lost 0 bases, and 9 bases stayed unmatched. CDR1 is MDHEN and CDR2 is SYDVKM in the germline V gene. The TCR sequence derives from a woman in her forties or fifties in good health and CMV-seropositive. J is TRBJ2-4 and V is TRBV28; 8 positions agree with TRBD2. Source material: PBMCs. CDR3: CASSPTSGQIAKNIQYF. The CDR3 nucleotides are TGTGCCAGCAGTCCCACTAGCGGTCAAATAGCCAAAAACATTCAGTACTTC.